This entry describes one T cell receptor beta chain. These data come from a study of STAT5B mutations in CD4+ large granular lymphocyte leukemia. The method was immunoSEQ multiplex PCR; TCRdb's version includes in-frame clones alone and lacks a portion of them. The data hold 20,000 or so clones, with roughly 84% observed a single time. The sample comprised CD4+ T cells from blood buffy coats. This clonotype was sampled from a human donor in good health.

The CDR3 region is CANLSRRVLVEQYF. In DNA form, the CDR3 reads TGTGCCAATCTAAGCCGGAGGGTACTGGTCGAGCAGTACTTC. The chain combines TRBV6-6 with TRBJ2-7; maybe TRBD2 (6 bases). The CDR3 is 14 amino acids. Trimming removed 10 bases from V and 6 bases from J, with 22 bases in between. Per the germline V gene, CDR1 is MNHNY and CDR2 is SVGAGI (reference sequence).